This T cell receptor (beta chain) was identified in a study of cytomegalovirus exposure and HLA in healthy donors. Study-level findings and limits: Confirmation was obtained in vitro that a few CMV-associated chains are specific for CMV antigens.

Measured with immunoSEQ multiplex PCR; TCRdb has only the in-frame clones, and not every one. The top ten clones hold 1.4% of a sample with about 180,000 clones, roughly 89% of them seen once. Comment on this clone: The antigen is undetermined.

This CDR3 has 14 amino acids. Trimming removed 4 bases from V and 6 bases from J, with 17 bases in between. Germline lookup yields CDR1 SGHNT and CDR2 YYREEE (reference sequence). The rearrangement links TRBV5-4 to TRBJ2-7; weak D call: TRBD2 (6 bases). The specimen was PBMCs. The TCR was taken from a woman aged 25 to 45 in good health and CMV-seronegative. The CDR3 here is CASSVPGGRGEQYF. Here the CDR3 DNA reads TGTGCCAGCAGCGTACCCGGGGGAAGGGGCGAGCAGTACTTC. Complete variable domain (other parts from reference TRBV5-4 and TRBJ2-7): ETGVTQSPTHLIKTRGQQVTLRCSSQSGHNTVSWYQQALGQGPQFIFQYYREEENGRGNFPPRFSGLQFPNYSSELNVNALELDDSALYLCASSVPGGRGEQYFGPGTRLTVT.